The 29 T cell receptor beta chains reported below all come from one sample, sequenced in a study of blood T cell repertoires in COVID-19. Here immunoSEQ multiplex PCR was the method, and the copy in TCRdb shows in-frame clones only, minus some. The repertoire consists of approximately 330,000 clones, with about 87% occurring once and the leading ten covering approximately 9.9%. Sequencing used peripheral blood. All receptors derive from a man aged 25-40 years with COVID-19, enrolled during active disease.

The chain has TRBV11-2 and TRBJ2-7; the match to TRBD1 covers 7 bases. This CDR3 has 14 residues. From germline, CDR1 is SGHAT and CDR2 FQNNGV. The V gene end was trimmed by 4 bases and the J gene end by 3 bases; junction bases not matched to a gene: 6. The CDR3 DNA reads TGTGCCAGCAGCTCCACAGGGGCCCACTACGAGCAGTACTTC. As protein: CASSSTGAHYEQYF.

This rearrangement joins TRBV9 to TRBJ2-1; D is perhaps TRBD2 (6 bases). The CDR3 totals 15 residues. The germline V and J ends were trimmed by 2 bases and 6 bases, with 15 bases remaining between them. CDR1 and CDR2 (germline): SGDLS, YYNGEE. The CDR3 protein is CASSVGTPDLNEQFF. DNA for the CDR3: TGTGCCAGCAGCGTTGGGACTCCAGACCTCAATGAGCAGTTCTTC.

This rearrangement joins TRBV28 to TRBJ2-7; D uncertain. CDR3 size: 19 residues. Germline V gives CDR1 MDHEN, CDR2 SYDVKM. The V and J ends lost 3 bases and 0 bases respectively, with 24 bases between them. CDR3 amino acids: CASSFMLSIRVPSSYEQYF. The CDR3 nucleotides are TGTGCCAGCAGTTTTATGCTTTCGATCCGGGTTCCCAGCTCCTACGAGCAGTACTTC.

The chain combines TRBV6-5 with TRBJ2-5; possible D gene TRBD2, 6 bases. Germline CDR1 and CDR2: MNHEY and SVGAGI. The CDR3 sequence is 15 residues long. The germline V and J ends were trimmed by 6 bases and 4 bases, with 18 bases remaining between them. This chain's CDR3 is CASRTAGGPVETQYF. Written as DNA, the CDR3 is TGTGCCAGCAGGACAGCCGGAGGGCCCGTAGAGACCCAGTACTTC.

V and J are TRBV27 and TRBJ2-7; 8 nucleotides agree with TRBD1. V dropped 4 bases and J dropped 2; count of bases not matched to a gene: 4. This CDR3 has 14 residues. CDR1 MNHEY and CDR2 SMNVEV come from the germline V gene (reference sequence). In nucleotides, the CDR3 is TGTGCCAGCAGTTCCGGGACAGGCCCCTACGAGCAGTACTTC. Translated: CASSSGTGPYEQYF.

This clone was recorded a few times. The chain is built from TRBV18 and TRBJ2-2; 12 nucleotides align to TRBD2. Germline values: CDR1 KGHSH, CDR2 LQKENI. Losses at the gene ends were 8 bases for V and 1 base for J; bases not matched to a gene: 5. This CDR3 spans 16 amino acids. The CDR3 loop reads CASTGLAGLNTGELFF. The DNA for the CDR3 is TGTGCCAGCACCGGACTAGCGGGACTGAACACCGGGGAGCTGTTTTTT.

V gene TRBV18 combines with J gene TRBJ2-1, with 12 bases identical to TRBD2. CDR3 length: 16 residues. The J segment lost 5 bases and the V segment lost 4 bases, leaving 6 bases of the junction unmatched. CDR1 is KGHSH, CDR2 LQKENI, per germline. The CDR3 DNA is TGTGCCAGCTCACTTCCGACTAGCGGGGGAAACAATGAGCAGTTCTTC. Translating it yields CASSLPTSGGNNEQFF.

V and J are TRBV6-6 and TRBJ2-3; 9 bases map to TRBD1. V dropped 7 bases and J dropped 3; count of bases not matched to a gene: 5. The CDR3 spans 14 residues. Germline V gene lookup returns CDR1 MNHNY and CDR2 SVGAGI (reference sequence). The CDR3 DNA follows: TGTGCCAGCACCAGGGGACAGGGAACAGATACGCAGTATTTT. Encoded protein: CASTRGQGTDTQYF.

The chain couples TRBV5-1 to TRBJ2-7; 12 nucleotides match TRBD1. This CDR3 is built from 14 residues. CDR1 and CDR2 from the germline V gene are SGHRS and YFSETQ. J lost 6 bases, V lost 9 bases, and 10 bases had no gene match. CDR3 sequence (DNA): TGCGCCACCGCGATTGGGACAGGGGGCCTCGAGCAGTACTTC. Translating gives CATAIGTGGLEQYF.

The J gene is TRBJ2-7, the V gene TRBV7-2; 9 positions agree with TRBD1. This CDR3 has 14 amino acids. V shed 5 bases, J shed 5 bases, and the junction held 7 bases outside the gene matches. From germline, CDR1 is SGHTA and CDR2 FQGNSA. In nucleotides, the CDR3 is TGTGCCAGCAGCATGTGGGACAGGGCCCACGAGCAGTACTTC. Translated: CASSMWDRAHEQYF.

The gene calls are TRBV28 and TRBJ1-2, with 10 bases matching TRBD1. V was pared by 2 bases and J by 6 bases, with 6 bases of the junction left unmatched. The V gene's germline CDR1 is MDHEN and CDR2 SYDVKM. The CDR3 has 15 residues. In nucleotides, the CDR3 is TGTGCCAGCAGTTTACCCCCCGGGACAGGGGATGGCTACACCTTC. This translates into CASSLPPGTGDGYTF.

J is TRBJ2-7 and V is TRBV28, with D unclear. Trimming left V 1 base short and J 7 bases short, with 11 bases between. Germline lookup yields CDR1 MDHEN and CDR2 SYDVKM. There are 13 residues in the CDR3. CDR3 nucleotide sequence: TGTGCCAGCAGTTTATTGGCAGACTCAGAGCAGTACTTC. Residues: CASSLLADSEQYF.

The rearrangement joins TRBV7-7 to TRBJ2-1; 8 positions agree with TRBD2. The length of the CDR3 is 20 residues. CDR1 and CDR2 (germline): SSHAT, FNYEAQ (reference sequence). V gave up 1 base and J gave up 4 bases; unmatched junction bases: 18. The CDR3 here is CASSLGLRAGVSPIYNEQFF. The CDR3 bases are TGTGCCAGCAGCTTAGGACTACGAGCGGGAGTTAGCCCTATTTACAATGAGCAGTTCTTC.

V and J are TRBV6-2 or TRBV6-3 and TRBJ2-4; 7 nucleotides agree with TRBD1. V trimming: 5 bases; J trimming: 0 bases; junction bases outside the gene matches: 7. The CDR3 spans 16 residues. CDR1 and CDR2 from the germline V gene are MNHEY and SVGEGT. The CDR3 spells CASSLDRMIAKNIQYF. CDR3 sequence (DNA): TGTGCCAGCAGTCTGGACAGGATGATAGCCAAAAACATTCAGTACTTC.

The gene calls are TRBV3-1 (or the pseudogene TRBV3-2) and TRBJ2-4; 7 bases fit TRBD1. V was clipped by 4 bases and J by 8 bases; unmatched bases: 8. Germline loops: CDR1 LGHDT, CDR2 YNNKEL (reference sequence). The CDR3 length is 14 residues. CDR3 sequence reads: CASSPMTGFDIQYF. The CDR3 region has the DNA TGTGCCAGCAGCCCAATGACAGGGTTTGACATTCAGTACTTC.

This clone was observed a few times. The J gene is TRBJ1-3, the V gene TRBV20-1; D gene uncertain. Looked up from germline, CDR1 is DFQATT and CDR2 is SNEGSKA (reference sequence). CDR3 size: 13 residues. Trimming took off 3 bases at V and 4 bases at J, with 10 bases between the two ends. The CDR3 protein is CSASPDFGNTIYF. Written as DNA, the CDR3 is TGCAGTGCTAGTCCGGACTTCGGAAACACCATATATTTT.

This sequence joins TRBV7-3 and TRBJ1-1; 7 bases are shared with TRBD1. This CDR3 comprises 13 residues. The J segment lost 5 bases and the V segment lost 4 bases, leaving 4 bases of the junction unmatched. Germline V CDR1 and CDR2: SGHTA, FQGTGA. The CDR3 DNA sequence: TGTGCCAGCAGCTCACAGGGGCGTACTGAAGCTTTCTTT. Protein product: CASSSQGRTEAFF.

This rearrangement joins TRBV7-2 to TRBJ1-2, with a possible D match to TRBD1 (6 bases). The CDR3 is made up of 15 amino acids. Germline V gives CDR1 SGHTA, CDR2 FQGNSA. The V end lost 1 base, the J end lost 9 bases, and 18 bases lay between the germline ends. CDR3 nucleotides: TGTGCCAGCAGCTTAGAGGACGGGGGGGCGGAAAGCTACACCTTC. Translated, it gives CASSLEDGGAESYTF. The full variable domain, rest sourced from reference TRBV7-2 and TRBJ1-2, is GAGVSQSPSNKVTEKGKDVELRCDPISGHTALYWYRQSLGQGLEFLIYFQGNSAPDKSGLPSDRFSAERTGGSVSTLTIQRTQQEDSAVYLCASSLEDGGAESYTFGSGTRLTVV.

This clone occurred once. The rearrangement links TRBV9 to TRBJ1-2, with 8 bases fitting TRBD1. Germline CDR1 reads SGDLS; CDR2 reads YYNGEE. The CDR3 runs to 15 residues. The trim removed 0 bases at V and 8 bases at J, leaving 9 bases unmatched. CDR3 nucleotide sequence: TGTGCCAGCAGCGTAGATACAGGGGGTTCTGGAGGCTACACCTTC. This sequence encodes CASSVDTGGSGGYTF.

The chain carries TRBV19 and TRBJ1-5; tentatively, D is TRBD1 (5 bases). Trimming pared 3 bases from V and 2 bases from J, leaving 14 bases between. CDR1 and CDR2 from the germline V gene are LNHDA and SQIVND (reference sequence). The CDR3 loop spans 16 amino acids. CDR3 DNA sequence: TGTGCCAGTAGTATTTTCAATTCGGGGGGCAATCAGCCCCAGCATTTT. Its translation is CASSIFNSGGNQPQHF. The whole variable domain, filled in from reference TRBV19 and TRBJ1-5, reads DGGITQSPKYLFRKEGQNVTLSCEQNLNHDAMYWYRQDPGQGLRLIYYSQIVNDFQKGDIAEGYSVSREKKESFPLTVTSAQKNPTAFYLCASSIFNSGGNQPQHFGDGTRLSIL.

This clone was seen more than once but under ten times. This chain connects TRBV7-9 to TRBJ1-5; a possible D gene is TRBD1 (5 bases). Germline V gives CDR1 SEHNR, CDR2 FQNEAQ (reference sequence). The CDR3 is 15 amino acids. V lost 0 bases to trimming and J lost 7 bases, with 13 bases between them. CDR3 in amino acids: CASSLAGGAPQPQHF. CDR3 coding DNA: TGTGCCAGCAGCTTAGCAGGAGGGGCACCGCAGCCCCAGCATTTT.

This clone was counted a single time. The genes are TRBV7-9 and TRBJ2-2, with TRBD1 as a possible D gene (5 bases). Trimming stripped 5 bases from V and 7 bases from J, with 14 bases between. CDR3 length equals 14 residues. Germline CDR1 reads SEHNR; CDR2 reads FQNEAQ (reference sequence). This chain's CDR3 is CASSPGKVRGELFF. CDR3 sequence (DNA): TGTGCCAGCAGCCCAGGGAAAGTGCGCGGGGAGCTGTTTTTT.

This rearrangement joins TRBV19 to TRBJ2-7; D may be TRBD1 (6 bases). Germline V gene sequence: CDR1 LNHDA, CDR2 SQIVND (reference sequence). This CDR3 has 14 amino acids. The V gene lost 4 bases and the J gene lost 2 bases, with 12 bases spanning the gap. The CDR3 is CASSSVDRTYEQYF. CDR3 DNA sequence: TGTGCCAGTAGTAGCGTCGACAGGACCTACGAGCAGTACTTC.

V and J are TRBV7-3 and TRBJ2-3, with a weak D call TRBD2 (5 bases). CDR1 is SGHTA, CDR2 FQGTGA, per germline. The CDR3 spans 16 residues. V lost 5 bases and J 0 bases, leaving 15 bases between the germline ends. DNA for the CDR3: TGTGCCAGCAGCCCCGCGGGCGGAGCTAGCACAGATACGCAGTATTTT. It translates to CASSPAGGASTDTQYF.

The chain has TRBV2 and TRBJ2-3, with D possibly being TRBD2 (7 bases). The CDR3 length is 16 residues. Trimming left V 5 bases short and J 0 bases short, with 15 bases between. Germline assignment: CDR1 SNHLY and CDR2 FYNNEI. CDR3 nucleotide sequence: TGTGCCAGCAGTAGGGGGGGTGGGACTAGCACAGATACGCAGTATTTT. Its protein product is CASSRGGGTSTDTQYF.

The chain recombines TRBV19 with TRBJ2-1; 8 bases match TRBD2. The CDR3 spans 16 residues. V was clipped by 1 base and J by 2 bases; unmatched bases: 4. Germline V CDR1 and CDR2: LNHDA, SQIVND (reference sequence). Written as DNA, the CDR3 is TGTGCCAGTAGTATAGTCCCGGGACTAGCCTACAATGAGCAGTTCTTC. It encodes CASSIVPGLAYNEQFF.

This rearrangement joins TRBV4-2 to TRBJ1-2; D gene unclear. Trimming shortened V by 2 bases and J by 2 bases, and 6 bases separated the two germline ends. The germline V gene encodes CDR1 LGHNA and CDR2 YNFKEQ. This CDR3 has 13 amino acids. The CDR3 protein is CASSQTGNYGYTF. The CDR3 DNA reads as TGTGCCAGCAGCCAAACCGGGAACTATGGCTACACCTTC.

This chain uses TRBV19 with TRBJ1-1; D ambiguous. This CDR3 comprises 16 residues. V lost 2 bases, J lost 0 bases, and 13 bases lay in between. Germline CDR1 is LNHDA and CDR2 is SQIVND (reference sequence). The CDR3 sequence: CASSILTSWVNTEAFF. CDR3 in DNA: TGTGCCAGTAGTATACTGACTTCATGGGTGAACACTGAAGCTTTCTTT.

CDR3 sequence: CASSLGLRGSSYNEQFF. CDR3 DNA sequence: TGTGCCAGCAGCTTAGGTCTTCGGGGGAGCTCCTACAATGAGCAGTTCTTC. The V gene is TRBV11-3, the J gene TRBJ2-1, with D tentatively TRBD2 (6 bases). Between the trimmed V and J ends, which lost 1 base and 0 bases, there was a span of 13 bases. This CDR3 is 17 amino acids long. Germline V gives CDR1 SGHNT, CDR2 YENEEA.